Reported below is one TCR beta chain. This CDR3 region has 14 residues. Germline V gives CDR1 MDHEN, CDR2 SYDVKM. V gave up 5 bases and J gave up 10 bases, with 21 bases separating them. This entry is derived from a study of shared clonotypes between healthy human individuals. Clones were sequenced by immunoSEQ multiplex PCR, and TCRdb holds only the in-frame ones, with some missing. The profile shows about 1.1 million clones, roughly 80% of them singletons. Sequencing used memory CD4+ T cells from PBMCs. The subset: CD45RA-negative fraction. This TCR derives from a man between 18 and 29 years old in good health. Some clones in this sample may be carry-over from other donors' samples. The chain couples TRBV28 to TRBJ2-7; no firm D call. CDR3 region: CASSLELMIAKQYF. CDR3 sequence (DNA): TGTGCCAGCAGTCTCGAGTTGATGATCGCTAAACAGTACTTC.